The rows below give T cell receptor beta chains drawn from one sample of a study of long-term antiretroviral therapy in people with HIV. Repertoires were generated with immunoSEQ multiplex PCR, while TCRdb's copy carries only in-frame clones and drops some. This sample has tens of thousands of clones; over 70% occur once, and the top ten carry over 7%. Specimen: unsorted PBMCs, collected 3.1 years after starting antiretroviral therapy. The receptor source for this set is a woman aged 45-65 years with HIV. Both conserved end residues are part of each CDR3. Each record gives: clone size, J gene, CDR3 length, D gene, V gene, CDR3 protein, CDR3 DNA. A D gene is named only where the DNA matches it firmly. Clone size is stated in some rows and not others, as once, few, many or a class when expanded.

>-|TRBJ2-3|16|-|TRBV5-1
CASSAIPSWQGDTQYF
TGCGCCAGCAGCGCCATCCCCTCTTGGCAGGGTGATACGCAGTATTTT
>-|TRBJ1-1|18|-|TRBV7-8
CASSLAPRTGRANTEAFF
TGTGCCAGCAGCTTAGCGCCCCGCACAGGGAGGGCGAACACTGAAGCTTTCTTT
>once|TRBJ2-7|13|-|TRBV2
CARKGQGTYEQYF
TGTGCCCGCAAGGGGCAGGGGACTTACGAGCAGTACTTC
>-|TRBJ1-1|16|TRBD1|TRBV4-1
CASSPLNGGQGAEAFF
TGCGCCAGCAGCCCCCTAAATGGTGGGCAGGGGGCTGAAGCTTTCTTT
>-|TRBJ2-3|15|TRBD1|TRBV5-5
CASSLGDRGVDTQYF
TGTGCCAGCAGCTTGGGGGACAGGGGGGTAGATACGCAGTATTTT
>-|TRBJ2-1|15|-|TRBV7-9
CASSLTLDSPPAQFF
TGTGCCAGCAGCTTAACTCTAGACTCACCCCCGGCGCAGTTCTTC
>-|TRBJ1-2|13|-|TRBV14
CASSQSIGAARTF
TGTGCCAGCAGCCAATCTATCGGGGCGGCTAGGACCTTC
>-|TRBJ1-1|15|-|TRBV7-2
CASSLVSGKNTEAFF
TGTGCCAGCAGCTTAGTATCCGGGAAGAACACTGAAGCTTTCTTT
>-|TRBJ1-1|13|-|TRBV6-5
CASSYSQGTEAFF
TGTGCCAGCAGTTACTCTCAGGGAACTGAAGCTTTCTTT
>-|TRBJ1-2|17|TRBD1|TRBV4-1
CASSHPGTGSFLKGYTF
TGCGCCAGCAGCCACCCCGGGACAGGGTCGTTTCTAAAGGGCTACACCTTC
>-|TRBJ2-7|14|-|TRBV14
CASSQILSGYEQYF
TGTGCCAGCAGCCAAATACTGTCGGGCTACGAGCAGTACTTC
>-|TRBJ2-3|14|TRBD2|TRBV2
CASMKAGATDTQYF
TGTGCCAGCATGAAAGCGGGGGCCACAGATACGCAGTATTTT
>-|TRBJ2-3|14|-|TRBV29-1
CSVGRDSYTDTQYF
TGCAGCGTTGGGCGGGACAGTTACACAGATACGCAGTATTTT
>-|TRBJ2-5|14|TRBD1|TRBV5-1
CASSGDSLQETQYF
TGCGCCAGCAGCGGGGACAGTCTTCAAGAGACCCAGTACTTC
>-|TRBJ1-1|12|-|TRBV5-1
CASHAGNTEAFF
TGCGCCAGCCATGCAGGAAACACTGAAGCTTTCTTT
>-|TRBJ1-1|15|-|TRBV5-1
CASSLEGSVNTEAFF
TGCGCCAGCAGCTTGGAAGGCAGCGTGAACACTGAAGCTTTCTTT
>-|TRBJ1-2|13|TRBD1|TRBV7-2
CASSFGTVYGYTF
TGTGCCAGCAGCTTTGGGACAGTCTATGGCTACACCTTC
>-|TRBJ2-5|15|-|TRBV11-1
CASSLSPNGIETQYF
TGTGCCAGCAGCTTATCCCCGAACGGGATTGAGACCCAGTACTTC
>-|TRBJ2-3|14|-|TRBV5-1
CASGVISSTDTQYF
TGCGCCAGCGGGGTAATCAGTAGCACAGATACGCAGTATTTT
>-|TRBJ2-3|15|TRBD2|TRBV27
CASSPWGGGTDTQYF
TGTGCCAGCAGCCCGTGGGGAGGGGGCACAGATACGCAGTATTTT
>-|TRBJ2-7|14|TRBD1|TRBV19
CASSRGQTSYEQYF
TGTGCCAGTAGTAGGGGACAGACCTCCTACGAGCAGTACTTC
>-|TRBJ2-6|16|TRBD1|TRBV25-1
CASGGQGLSGANVLTF
TGTGCCAGCGGTGGACAGGGACTTTCTGGGGCCAACGTCCTGACTTTC
>-|TRBJ2-1|15|-|TRBV7-9
CASSTGGLPYNEQFF
TGTGCCAGCAGCACAGGTGGGTTGCCCTACAATGAGCAGTTCTTC
>few|TRBJ2-7|15|-|TRBV5-1
CASSLVGGSPYEQYF
TGCGCCAGCAGCTTGGTGGGCGGCAGCCCCTACGAGCAGTACTTC